This TCR beta chain emerged from a study of vaccination effects on CD4 cells after COVID-19 (dated by TCRdb to 2021 to 2024). For context, the study as a whole: Each participant got two doses of an mRNA SARS-CoV-2 vaccine, either BNT162b2 or mRNA-1273. The full study included some 10 COVID-19 convalescent patients and several SARS-CoV-2-naive healthy vaccine recipients. The Oncomine TCR Beta short-read assay on an Illumina iSeq 100 was used to sequence cultures from other donors in the study. The study compared SARS-CoV-2 spike-specific CD4+ TCR repertoires before and after mRNA vaccination in COVID-19 convalescent patients and infection-naive vaccine recipients.

Note on this clone: The clone's antigen remains unknown. Base quality data are lacking; no much larger clone is found one base away.

Libraries were built with the immunoSEQ multiplex PCR assay. DNA from the cultured and isolated CD4+ T cells underwent TCR beta CDR3 sequencing. Concerning the study's data processing: The analysis removed non-productive TCR sequences, trimmed reads to the CDR3 region, and retained only CDR3s that were 7 or more amino acids long. The MANAFEST web app was used to pick out antigen-specific clonotypes by comparing their expansion in peptide wells with that in reference cultures. Positive clones required FDR<0.05 expansion versus reference and all other wells, odds ratio above 5, and frequency above 0.1% in two replicate wells. Cross-reactive clonotypes were defined as significantly expanded in SARS-CoV-2 spike wells and in at least one common cold coronavirus spike condition. Using the stringdist R package, CDR3 similarity was measured by Levenshtein distance, and unrooted trees were constructed with ape in R 3.6.1. As stored in TCRdb, this immuneACCESS dataset retains in-frame rearrangements with V and J assigned. A fraction of the clones does not appear; measured against another copy, unresolved V genes explain less than half of the discrepancy, and the remainder lacks a known reason. V and J calls and clone size come straight from that table; D and trimming were deduced from the DNA. The sample has approximately 82,000 clones on record, roughly four fifths of them singletons. The top ten hold roughly 1.8% of the sample.

The study at large found these results: Among healthy vaccine recipients, nearly all vaccine-induced clones were SARS-CoV-2 mono-reactive, and just 1 of 255 was cross-reactive with common cold coronaviruses. Marked clonal contraction was observed in both infection-induced and vaccine-induced clones at late post-vaccination timepoints, consistent with waning T cell responses. The study was limited by a small number of convalescent patients and lacked early post-infection timepoints.

In the ViraFEST assay, PBMC were stimulated with viral peptide pools, and antigen-specific CD4+ T cell clonotypes were then identified by expansion using TCR sequencing. After 10 days of culture, CD4+ T cells were isolated with the EasySep CD4+ T cell isolation kit. None of the healthy vaccine recipients had a prior SARS-CoV-2 infection, which was confirmed by nucleocapsid antibody tests that came back negative both before and after vaccination. A few million PBMC per well were cultured in IMDM with around 5.3% human AB serum, 10 IU/ml IL-2 and gentamicin, plus 10 ug/ml peptides. Half of the culture medium was replaced with fresh IL-2-containing medium on days 3 and 7. Unless otherwise noted, each peptide stimulation condition was cultured in triplicate wells. PBMC were separated from whole blood using Ficoll-Paque Plus gradient centrifugation and were then either cryopreserved at -140C or used fresh. The overlapping peptide pools covered the spike proteins of SARS-CoV-2 as well as those of the common cold coronaviruses HCoV-NL63, HCoV-OC43 and HCoV-229E. The QIAamp micro DNA kit was used to extract genomic DNA from the cultured CD4+ T cells.

CDR1 and CDR2, per the germline V gene (reference sequence), are WNHNN and SYGVQD. The CDR3 measures 16 amino acids from cysteine to phenylalanine. Only CDR3 DNA remains: 48 bases, in frame from the first base. V lost 3 bases and J lost 2 bases, and the count of bases not matched to a germline gene is 1. The sequence was obtained from a human donor who received a COVID-19 vaccine. The sequences come from CD4+ T cells from PBMCs cultured with HCoV-229E spike peptides, collected before COVID-19 vaccination. Taken with the paper, the label for cell subset or site translates to: HCoV-229E spike overlapping peptide pool stimulation. Recombination linked TRBV10-1 to TRBJ2-6; TRBD1 aligns with 10 central bases. Here is the DNA: TGCGCCAGCAGTGATGACAGGGGGCCTGGGGCCAACGTCCTGACTTTC. The translation is CASSDDRGPGANVLTF.